This TCR beta chain derives from a study of shared clonotypes between healthy human individuals. Germline CDR1 LNHDA, CDR2 SQIVND (reference sequence). The CDR3 totals 15 residues. Trimming removed 4 bases from V and 2 bases from J, with 11 bases in between. Deep was the level at which the assay was run. Original handling: Owing to the provision of junction-only sequences devoid of quality scores by immunoSEQ, filtering differed. Method: immunoSEQ multiplex PCR; TCRdb's copy keeps in-frame clones and lacks some. That table gives V, J and clone size, and the DNA gave D and trimming. In the table there are around 1.4 million clones, about 98.5% of which are singletons. The study drew all its donors from Caucasian adults living in Nashville, Tennessee. Subsets obtained from CD4+ cells comprised CD45RA+ naive and CD45RA-negative memory cells.

The sequencing input was naive CD4+ T cells sorted from blood. Subset noted: CD45RA+ positively selected. This sequence was found in a man younger than 40 in good health. The chain couples TRBV19 to TRBJ1-4, with D unresolved. The CDR3 is CASSRRATTNEKLFF. In DNA, the CDR3 is TGTGCCAGTAGTAGACGGGCTACTACTAATGAAAAACTGTTTTTT.